This TCR beta chain was retrieved from a study of blood T cell repertoires in COVID-19. V dropped 5 bases and J dropped 5 bases, with 12 bases sitting between them. Germline assignment: CDR1 LGHDT and CDR2 YNNKEL (reference sequence). CDR3 length: 13 residues. Here immunoSEQ multiplex PCR was the method, and the copy in TCRdb shows in-frame clones only, minus some. The sample has 280,000 or so clones, 70% to 90% seen once; the top ten hold approximately 6.6%. The source is a woman aged 30 to 39 who had recovered from COVID-19. Sequences were obtained from peripheral blood. The chain recombines TRBV3-1 (or the pseudogene TRBV3-2) with TRBJ1-2, with D possibly matching TRBD1 (6 bases). CDR3 loop: CASSFGQTYGYTF. The CDR3 coding sequence is TGTGCCAGCAGCTTTGGACAGACTTATGGCTACACCTTC.